A single sample gave rise to the 18 T cell receptor beta chains below, sequenced in a study of control samples from healthy donors and cancer patients. Produced via immunoSEQ multiplex PCR; TCRdb's table is partial and in-frame only. The table has approximately 100,000 clones, approximately 90% seen once. The specimen sequenced was blood. The receptors were gathered from a man aged 30 to 45 in good health.

The rearrangement joins TRBV28 to TRBJ2-3; 7 bases agree with TRBD2. Unmatched junction bases numbered 16, after V lost 3 bases and J lost 1 base. Germline lookup yields CDR1 MDHEN and CDR2 SYDVKM. The CDR3 loop spans 19 amino acids. CDR3: CASSFHSEFAGACTDTQYF. The CDR3 region has the DNA TGTGCCAGCAGTTTCCACAGTGAGTTCGCGGGAGCCTGCACAGATACGCAGTATTTT.

This clone was counted between two and nine times. The chain uses TRBV7-9 and TRBJ2-2; no firm D call. V shed 2 bases and J shed 7 bases, with 14 bases lying between them. The CDR3 length is 15 residues. Per the germline V gene, CDR1 is SEHNR and CDR2 is FQNEAQ (reference sequence). Here the CDR3 reads CASSLRAITGGELFF. CDR3 DNA sequence: TGTGCCAGCAGCTTAAGGGCAATTACCGGCGGGGAGCTGTTTTTT.

This clone has just one count. This chain links TRBV5-6 with TRBJ2-2; no firm D call. Germline V gives CDR1 SGHDT, CDR2 YYEEEE. The CDR3 spans 12 residues. The V end lost 3 bases, the J end lost 6 bases, and 6 bases lay between the germline ends. Here the CDR3 reads CASSWSSGELFF. The CDR3 DNA reads as TGTGCCAGCAGCTGGAGCTCCGGGGAGCTGTTTTTT.

The chain combines TRBV7-9 with TRBJ1-3, with TRBD1 matching 7 bases. In germline, CDR1 is SEHNR, CDR2 FQNEAQ (reference sequence). V gave up 5 bases and J gave up 4 bases; unmatched junction bases: 14. The CDR3 has 17 residues. CDR3 sequence: CASSLIPIPTGGNTIYF. The CDR3 nucleotides read TGTGCCAGCAGCCTAATACCGATTCCGACAGGGGGAAACACCATATATTTT.

This clone was seen only once. The genes are TRBV9 and TRBJ2-1, with 13 bases fitting TRBD2. Germline CDR1 is SGDLS and CDR2 is YYNGEE. V lost 4 bases, J lost 10 bases, and 5 bases stayed unmatched. The CDR3 consists of 14 residues. CDR3 nucleotide sequence: TGTGCCAGCAGCTACCCGGGACTAGCGGGGGAGCAGTTCTTC. Translation gives CASSYPGLAGEQFF.

The rearrangement uses TRBV7-2 and TRBJ2-1; the match to TRBD2 covers 8 bases. This CDR3 has 15 amino acids. With 5 bases clipped from V and 2 bases from J, the junction kept 5 bases outside the gene matches. CDR1 and CDR2 (germline): SGHTA, FQGNSA. The CDR3, as DNA: TGTGCCAGCAGCCCGAGCGGGGGAGCCTACAATGAGCAGTTCTTC. Amino acid sequence: CASSPSGGAYNEQFF.

This clone came up once. CDR3 sequence (DNA): TGTGCCAGCAGTAACCTAGGCAATCAGCCCCAGCATTTT. Translating gives CASSNLGNQPQHF. The genes are TRBV2 and TRBJ1-5; D is uncertain. V was pared by 5 bases and J by 2 bases, with 7 bases between. Germline V gene data show CDR1 as SNHLY and CDR2 as FYNNEI. The CDR3 length is 13 residues. The entire variable domain, with the rest obtained from reference TRBV2 and TRBJ1-5, is as follows: EPEVTQTPSHQVTQMGQEVILRCVPISNHLYFYWYRQILGQKVEFLVSFYNNEISEKSEIFDDQFSVERPDGSNFTLKIRSTKLEDSAMYFCASSNLGNQPQHFGDGTRLSIL.

The J gene is TRBJ1-1, the V gene TRBV9; D ambiguous. This CDR3 contains 13 residues. V was cut by 0 bases and J by 5 bases, with 8 bases left in between. Germline-derived CDR1 and CDR2 are SGDLS and YYNGEE. CDR3 residues: CASSVGMGTEAFF. Here the CDR3 DNA reads TGTGCCAGCAGCGTAGGAATGGGAACTGAAGCTTTCTTT.

The chain joins TRBV19 to TRBJ2-3, with TRBD1 matching 7 bases. V shed 2 bases and J 3 bases; nucleotides not matched to a gene: 8. In germline, CDR1 is LNHDA, CDR2 SQIVND (reference sequence). This CDR3 is 16 amino acids long. As DNA, the CDR3 is TGTGCCAGTAGTATACGACCAGGGGGTTGGACAGATACGCAGTATTTT. It translates to CASSIRPGGWTDTQYF. Full variable domain (rest looked up from reference TRBV19 and TRBJ2-3): DGGITQSPKYLFRKEGQNVTLSCEQNLNHDAMYWYRQDPGQGLRLIYYSQIVNDFQKGDIAEGYSVSREKKESFPLTVTSAQKNPTAFYLCASSIRPGGWTDTQYFGPGTRLTVL.

V gene TRBV6-2 or TRBV6-3 combines with J gene TRBJ2-7; TRBD1 matches 8 bases. The CDR3 is 16 residues long. Germline CDR1 and CDR2: MNHEY and SVGEGT. Trimming took 7 bases from V and 1 from J; bases not matched to a gene: 12. This CDR3 reads CASTPTTGVSSYEQYF. In DNA, the CDR3 is TGTGCCAGCACCCCCACGACAGGGGTATCATCCTACGAGCAGTACTTC.

This clone was seen only a few times. This specimen includes other DNA sequences encoding the same CDR3. CDR3 in DNA: TGTGCCAGCAGCGGGTACCAAGAGACCCAGTACTTC. Its protein product is CASSGYQETQYF. The chain employs TRBV6-6 and TRBJ2-5; the D is unclear. Trimming took off 6 bases at V and 0 bases at J, with 5 bases between the two ends. The CDR3 extends over 12 amino acids. CDR1 and CDR2 from the germline V gene are MNHNY and SVGAGI (reference sequence).

The rearrangement joins TRBV19 to TRBJ2-7, with D possibly being TRBD1 (6 bases). CDR1 is LNHDA, CDR2 SQIVND, per germline (reference sequence). The CDR3 is 15 residues long. V dropped 3 bases and J dropped 4 bases, with 16 bases sitting between them. The CDR3, as DNA: TGTGCCAGTAGTATCGCGGACAGTCAATCTTACGAGCAGTACTTC. It yields the protein CASSIADSQSYEQYF.

The gene calls are TRBV5-6 and TRBJ2-1; D unresolved. The CDR3 has 15 amino acids. Germline CDR1 SGHDT, CDR2 YYEEEE. Trimming took 4 bases from V and 0 from J, leaving 11 bases between them. The CDR3 region is CASSPPHTSYNEQFF. Here the CDR3 DNA reads TGTGCCAGCAGCCCCCCGCACACCTCCTACAATGAGCAGTTCTTC.

This clone was picked up one time. The V gene is TRBV5-1, the J gene TRBJ1-1; the match to TRBD1 covers 7 bases. The CDR3 is 13 residues long. The germline V gene has CDR1 SGHRS and CDR2 YFSETQ. The J segment lost 2 bases and the V segment lost 4 bases, leaving 2 bases of the junction unmatched. The CDR3 coding sequence is TGCGCCAGCAGCCGGGACAGCAACACTGAAGCTTTCTTT. It codes for CASSRDSNTEAFF.

The rearrangement joins TRBV28 to TRBJ2-7, with 8 bases identical to TRBD1. V gave up 6 bases and J gave up 3 bases; unmatched junction bases: 7. The V gene's germline CDR1 is MDHEN and CDR2 SYDVKM. The CDR3 extends over 14 amino acids. DNA of the CDR3: TGTGCCAGCAGCTCCCGGGACAGGCACTACGAGCAGTACTTC. Translating gives CASSSRDRHYEQYF. Combining the CDR3 with reference TRBV28 and TRBJ2-7 gives the whole variable domain DVKVTQSSRYLVKRTGEKVFLECVQDMDHENMFWYRQDPGLGLRLIYFSYDVKMKEKGDIPEGYSVSREKKERFSLILESASTNQTSMYLCASSSRDRHYEQYFGPGTRLTVT.

The DNA for the CDR3 is TGTGCCAGTGATACGGGACAGCCGAACACTGAAGCTTTCTTT. It is translated as CASDTGQPNTEAFF. V usage is TRBV19 and J usage is TRBJ1-1; 7 bases fit TRBD1. This CDR3 is built from 14 residues. The junction had 7 bases not matched to a gene; V was cut back by 8 bases and J by 1 base. Germline CDR1 LNHDA, CDR2 SQIVND (reference sequence).

The CDR3 sequence is CASRPGQGNEQFF. Written as DNA, the CDR3 is TGTGCCAGCAGACCGGGACAGGGAAATGAGCAGTTCTTC. The chain combines TRBV7-9 with TRBJ2-1; 9 bases fit TRBD1. This CDR3 is built from 13 residues. In germline, CDR1 is SEHNR, CDR2 FQNEAQ (reference sequence). Trimming removed 6 bases from V and 7 bases from J; junction bases left unmatched: 4.

Concerning this clone itself: Other DNA sequences in the sample encode the same CDR3. The chain combines TRBV6-4 with TRBJ2-2; perhaps TRBD2 as D (6 bases). Germline CDR1 and CDR2: MRHNA and SNTAGT. This CDR3 is built from 13 residues. V was trimmed by 6 bases and J by 2 bases, leaving 7 bases between them. CDR3 loop: CASSGTNTGELFF. The CDR3 DNA is TGTGCCAGCAGCGGGACTAACACCGGGGAGCTGTTTTTT.